This TCR beta chain was observed in a study of blood T cell repertoires in COVID-19. The CDR3 consists of 12 residues. V was clipped by 5 bases and J by 6 bases, with 10 bases between them. Repertoires were generated with immunoSEQ multiplex PCR, while TCRdb's copy carries only in-frame clones and drops some. The profile covers some 290,000 clones, with about 90% appearing a single time and almost 9.5% taken by the ten largest. The sample was PBMCs or T cells enriched from blood (not recorded which). The chain combines TRBV12-3 or TRBV12-4 with TRBJ1-2; TRBD1 is a possible D gene (5 bases). This sequence was found in a woman in her 30s who had recovered from COVID-19. Here the CDR3 reads CASSPWGDGYTF. In DNA, the CDR3 is TGTGCCAGCAGTCCCTGGGGGGATGGCTACACCTTC.